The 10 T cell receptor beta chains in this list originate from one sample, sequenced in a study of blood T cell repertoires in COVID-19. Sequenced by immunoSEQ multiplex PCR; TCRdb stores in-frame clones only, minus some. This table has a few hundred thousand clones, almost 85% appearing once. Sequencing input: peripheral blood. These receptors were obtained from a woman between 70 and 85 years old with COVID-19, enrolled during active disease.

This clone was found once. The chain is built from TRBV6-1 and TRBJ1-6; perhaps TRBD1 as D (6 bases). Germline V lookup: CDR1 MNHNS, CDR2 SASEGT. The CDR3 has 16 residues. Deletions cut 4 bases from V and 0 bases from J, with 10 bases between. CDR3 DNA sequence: TGTGCCAGCAGTGGAGCGACAGGCTCCTATAATTCACCCCTCCACTTT. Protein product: CASSGATGSYNSPLHF.

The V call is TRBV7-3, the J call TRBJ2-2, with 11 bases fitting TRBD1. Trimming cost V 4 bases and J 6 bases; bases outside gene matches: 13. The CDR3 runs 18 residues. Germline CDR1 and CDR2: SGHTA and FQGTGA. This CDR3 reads CASSSPPGQGGAAGELFF. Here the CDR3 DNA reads TGTGCCAGCAGCTCCCCTCCGGGACAGGGGGGGGCGGCCGGGGAGCTGTTTTTT.

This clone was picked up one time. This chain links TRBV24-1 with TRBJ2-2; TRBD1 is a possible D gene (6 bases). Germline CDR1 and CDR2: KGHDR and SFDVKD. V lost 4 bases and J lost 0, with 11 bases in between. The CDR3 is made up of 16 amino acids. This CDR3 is CATSENRAPNTGELFF. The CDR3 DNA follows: TGTGCCACCAGTGAAAACAGGGCGCCGAACACCGGGGAGCTGTTTTTT.

The CDR3 nucleotides read TGTGCCAGCAGCTTTGGACTAGCGGGACACTACAATGAGCAGTTCTTC. Amino acids: CASSFGLAGHYNEQFF. This chain connects TRBV7-2 to TRBJ2-1; 12 nucleotides match TRBD2. Germline V gives CDR1 SGHTA, CDR2 FQGNSA. Losses at the gene ends were 3 bases for V and 3 bases for J; bases not matched to a gene: 3. This CDR3 is 16 amino acids long. Looking up the rest from reference TRBV7-2 and TRBJ2-1 gives the full variable domain: GAGVSQSPSNKVTEKGKDVELRCDPISGHTALYWYRQSLGQGLEFLIYFQGNSAPDKSGLPSDRFSAERTGGSVSTLTIQRTQQEDSAVYLCASSFGLAGHYNEQFFGPGTRLTVL.

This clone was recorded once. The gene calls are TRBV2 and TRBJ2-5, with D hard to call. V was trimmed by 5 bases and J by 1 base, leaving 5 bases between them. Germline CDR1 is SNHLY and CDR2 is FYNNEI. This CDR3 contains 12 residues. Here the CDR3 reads CASSPRQETQYF. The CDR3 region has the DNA TGTGCCAGCAGTCCCCGCCAAGAGACCCAGTACTTC.

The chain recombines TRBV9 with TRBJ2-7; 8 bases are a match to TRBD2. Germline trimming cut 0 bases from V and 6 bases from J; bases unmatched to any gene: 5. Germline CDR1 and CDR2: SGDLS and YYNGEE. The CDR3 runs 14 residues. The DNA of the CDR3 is TGTGCCAGCAGCGTAGGAGGGCGGGAGGCCGAGCAGTACTTC. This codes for CASSVGGREAEQYF.

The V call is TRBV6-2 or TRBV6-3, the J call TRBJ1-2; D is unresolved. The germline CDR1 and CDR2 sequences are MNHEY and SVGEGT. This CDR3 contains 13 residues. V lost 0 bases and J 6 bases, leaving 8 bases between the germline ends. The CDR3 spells CASSYSGSNGYTF. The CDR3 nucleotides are TGTGCCAGCAGTTACTCCGGGAGCAATGGCTACACCTTC.

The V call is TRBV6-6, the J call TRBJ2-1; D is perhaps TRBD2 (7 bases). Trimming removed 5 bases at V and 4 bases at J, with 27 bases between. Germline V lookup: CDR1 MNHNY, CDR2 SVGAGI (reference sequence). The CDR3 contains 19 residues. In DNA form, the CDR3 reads TGTGCCAGCAGTCCCCTTGGCGGGAGTGCGGCGAGGGGGTACAATGAGCAGTTCTTC. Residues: CASSPLGGSAARGYNEQFF.

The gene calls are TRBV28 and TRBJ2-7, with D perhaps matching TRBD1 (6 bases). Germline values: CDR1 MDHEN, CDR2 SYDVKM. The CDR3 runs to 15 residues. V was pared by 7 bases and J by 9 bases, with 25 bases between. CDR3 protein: CASKPGTPPILGQYF. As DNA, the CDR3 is TGTGCCAGCAAACCAGGGACACCTCCAATCCTCGGGCAGTACTTC.

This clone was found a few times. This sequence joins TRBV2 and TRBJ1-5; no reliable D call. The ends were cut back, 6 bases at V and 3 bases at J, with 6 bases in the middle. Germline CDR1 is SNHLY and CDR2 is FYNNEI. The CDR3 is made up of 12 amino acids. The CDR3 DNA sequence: TGTGCCAGCAGAGAGGCCAATCAGCCCCAGCATTTT. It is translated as CASREANQPQHF. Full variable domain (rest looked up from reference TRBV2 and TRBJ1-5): EPEVTQTPSHQVTQMGQEVILRCVPISNHLYFYWYRQILGQKVEFLVSFYNNEISEKSEIFDDQFSVERPDGSNFTLKIRSTKLEDSAMYFCASREANQPQHFGDGTRLSIL.